This T cell receptor (beta chain) is drawn from a study of blood T cell repertoires in COVID-19. Participants came from about two dozen US areas, aged roughly 18 to 90 years. Authors' processing steps: Nucleated cell counts were estimated from reference gene primer amplification. TCRdb's table, derived via immunoSEQ multiplex PCR, lists solely in-frame clones and lacks some. The V and J calls and the clone size are those of that table, but D and trimming were determined from the DNA. The sample includes 110,000 to 150,000 clones, roughly 90% of them seen just once. CDR1 MNHEY and CDR2 SVGAGI come from the germline V gene. The CDR3 is 14 residues long. V lost 6 bases, J lost 3 bases, and 5 bases stayed unmatched.

This TCR was sampled from a man aged 45-65 years who had recovered from COVID-19. Sequencing input: PBMCs or T cells enriched from blood (not recorded which). J is TRBJ1-3 and V is TRBV6-5, with 7 bases identical to TRBD1. The CDR3 is CASRPTGDGNTIYF. As DNA, the CDR3 is TGTGCCAGCAGACCAACAGGGGATGGAAACACCATATATTTT.